These 29 T cell receptor beta chains were all obtained from the same sample, sequenced in a study of blood T cells in healthy people across ages. Alongside a J-beta primer mix, a sample-barcoded 5' primer served in a second PCR lasting about 6 to 11 cycles. Via MiXCR, TCRdb re-called the 5' RACE reads, giving one row per CDR3 protein. The sample includes about 1.6 million distinct CDR3 sequences, about 32% of them seen just once. Input material: blood. The receptors shown here come from a woman younger than 45 in good health.

This rearrangement joins TRBV6-2 or TRBV6-3 to TRBJ2-1; D is undetermined. The CDR3 spans 14 residues. CDR1 is MNHEY, CDR2 SVGEGT, per germline. V was trimmed by 2 bases and J by 10 bases, leaving 15 bases between them. The CDR3 nucleotides read TGTGCCAGCAGTTACCTGGGGTTTCCGTCAGAGCAGTTCTTC. Encoded protein: CASSYLGFPSEQFF.

This clonotype has a handful of counts. The chain couples TRBV10-3 to TRBJ1-1, with 9 bases matching TRBD1. Per the germline V gene, CDR1 is ENHRY and CDR2 is SYGVKD. Germline trimming cut 7 bases from V and 2 bases from J; bases unmatched to any gene: 5. The CDR3 sequence is 14 residues long. The CDR3 DNA is TGTGCCATCACTAGGACAGGGGCAAACACTGAAGCTTTCTTT. Protein product: CAITRTGANTEAFF.

CDR3 coding DNA: TGTGCCAGCAGCCCGGGGAGGAGAGCGACCTACAATGAGCAGTTCTTC. It encodes CASSPGRRATYNEQFF. The chain employs TRBV3-1 and TRBJ2-1; a weak D match, TRBD2 (6 bases). CDR3 length: 16 residues. CDR1 and CDR2 from the germline V gene are LGHDT and YNNKEL (reference sequence). V was cut by 4 bases and J by 2 bases, with 15 bases left in between.

The chain is built from TRBV2 and TRBJ1-4; a possible D gene is TRBD1 (5 bases). Germline CDR1 is SNHLY and CDR2 is FYNNEI. The CDR3 is made up of 13 amino acids. Deletions cut 11 bases from V and 5 bases from J, with 15 bases between. CDR3 bases: TGTGCCTCGGGATGGGGGGAGAATGAAAAACTGTTTTTT. It translates to CASGWGENEKLFF. Combining the CDR3 with reference TRBV2 and TRBJ1-4 gives the whole variable domain EPEVTQTPSHQVTQMGQEVILRCVPISNHLYFYWYRQILGQKVEFLVSFYNNEISEKSEIFDDQFSVERPDGSNFTLKIRSTKLEDSAMYFCASGWGENEKLFFGSGTQLSVL.

This chain links TRBV20-1 with TRBJ2-7, with a possible D match to TRBD1 (6 bases). Per the germline V gene, CDR1 is DFQATT and CDR2 is SNEGSKA (reference sequence). Trimming cost V 3 bases and J 1 base, with 16 bases left between them. The CDR3 has 15 residues. The CDR3 spells CSASLPGQASYEQYF. CDR3 in DNA: TGCAGTGCTAGCCTACCGGGACAAGCTTCCTACGAGCAGTACTTC.

The table lists this clonotype with a few counts. This rearrangement joins TRBV30 to TRBJ2-1; D gene ambiguous. The germline gives CDR1 GTSNPN, CDR2 SVGIG (reference sequence). Trimming stripped 2 bases from V and 7 bases from J, with 3 bases between. This CDR3 has 10 amino acids. The CDR3 protein is CAWSINEQFF. The CDR3, as DNA: TGTGCCTGGAGTATTAATGAGCAGTTCTTC.

This clonotype was counted only a few times. The chain combines TRBV6-1 with TRBJ2-5, with 10 bases matching TRBD2. The CDR3 runs to 15 residues. Germline values: CDR1 MNHNS, CDR2 SASEGT. V was pared by 4 bases and J by 5 bases, with 7 bases of the junction left unmatched. The CDR3 nucleotides read TGTGCCAGCAGTGGAAGCGGGAGGGCCGAGGAGACCCAGTACTTC. This translates into CASSGSGRAEETQYF.

The chain carries TRBV4-1 and TRBJ2-1; a possible D gene is TRBD2 (5 bases). Germline-derived CDR1 and CDR2 are MGHRA and YSYEKL. With 0 bases removed from V and 5 bases from J, the gap between germline ends came to 14 bases. This CDR3 is built from 16 residues. CDR3 loop: CASSQDELAKDNEQFF. The CDR3 DNA follows: TGCGCCAGCAGCCAAGATGAATTAGCGAAGGACAATGAGCAGTTCTTC.

Notes on this clonotype: A much more abundant neighbour one base away suggests this may be a read error. V and J are TRBV4-1 and TRBJ2-3; D is uncertain. CDR3 size: 15 residues. Germline V gene lookup returns CDR1 MGHRA and CDR2 YSYEKL. This chain's CDR3 is CTSSQVSLGADTQYF. CDR3 nucleotide sequence: TGCACCAGCAGCCAAGTCTCACTGGGCGCAGATACGCAGTATTTT.

J is TRBJ2-3 and V is TRBV7-3; TRBD1 might be the D (7 bases). From germline, CDR1 is SGHTA and CDR2 FQGTGA. The CDR3 runs 15 residues. V was shortened by 4 bases and J by 6 bases, with 17 bases between the two germline ends. Here the CDR3 DNA reads TGTGCCAGCAGCTCCAGGGGGGCCGCCGTGGATACGCAGTATTTT. This translates into CASSSRGAAVDTQYF.

The sample holds many counts of this clonotype. The chain joins TRBV10-3 to TRBJ1-1, with D hard to call. V was clipped by 2 bases and J by 1 base, with 5 bases between them. Germline values: CDR1 ENHRY, CDR2 SYGVKD. This CDR3 is built from 13 residues. This chain's CDR3 is CAISESGNTEAFF. DNA for the CDR3: TGTGCCATCAGTGAGAGCGGGAACACTGAAGCTTTCTTT.

This clonotype has just a few counts. The rearrangement joins TRBV6-1 to TRBJ2-7; D ambiguous. The V end lost 6 bases, the J end lost 3 bases, and 12 bases lay between the germline ends. The CDR3 is 13 residues long. Germline V lookup: CDR1 MNHNS, CDR2 SASEGT. CDR3 DNA sequence: TGTGCCAGCAGGGAGCTTAACTTCTACGAGCAGTACTTC. This gives the protein CASRELNFYEQYF.

The chain joins TRBV15 to TRBJ2-1; 7 positions agree with TRBD1. This CDR3 contains 14 residues. The germline gives CDR1 LNHNV, CDR2 YYDKDF (reference sequence). The ends lost 4 bases at V and 4 bases at J; junction bases unmatched: 4. The DNA of the CDR3 is TGTGCCACCAGCATCCGGGACAGTTACAATGAGCAGTTCTTC. Protein product: CATSIRDSYNEQFF.

The chain employs TRBV7-6 and TRBJ2-2; D gene ambiguous. CDR1 and CDR2 from the germline V gene are SGHVS and FNYEAQ. The CDR3 has 16 residues. V was shortened by 4 bases and J by 4 bases, with 16 bases between the two germline ends. The CDR3 region is CASSSRPGLATGELFF. The CDR3 DNA reads as TGTGCCAGCAGCTCCAGACCCGGGTTGGCCACCGGGGAGCTGTTTTTT.

The chain employs TRBV9 and TRBJ2-1, with D perhaps TRBD2 (6 bases). This CDR3 spans 13 amino acids. V lost 4 bases and J lost 5, with 10 bases in between. Germline CDR1 SGDLS, CDR2 YYNGEE. DNA for the CDR3: TGTGCCAGCAGCCCCCGACTAGACAATGAGCAGTTCTTC. It yields the protein CASSPRLDNEQFF. Together with reference TRBV9 and TRBJ2-1, the CDR3 gives the full variable domain: DSGVTQTPKHLITATGQRVTLRCSPRSGDLSVYWYQQSLDQGLQFLIQYYNGEERAKGNILERFSAQQFPDLHSELNLSSLELGDSALYFCASSPRLDNEQFFGPGTRLTVL.

About this clonotype: A much larger clonotype is one base distant, so this may be a read error. V gene TRBV12-3 or TRBV12-4 combines with J gene TRBJ1-2; 10 positions match TRBD1. The ends lost 6 bases at V and 5 bases at J; junction bases unmatched: 12. The CDR3 is 16 residues long. The CDR3 sequence: CASSPQTGGSGYGYTF. The CDR3 coding sequence is TGTGCCAGCAGCCCCCAGACAGGGGGCTCGGGGTATGGCTACACCTTC.

This clonotype was seen many times. The chain uses TRBV7-2 and TRBJ2-1, with D hard to call. There are 13 residues in the CDR3. Deletions cut 1 base from V and 5 bases from J, with 6 bases between. Germline V lookup: CDR1 SGHTA, CDR2 FQGNSA. The CDR3 loop reads CASSLDLNNEQFF. The CDR3, as DNA: TGTGCCAGCAGCTTAGACTTAAACAATGAGCAGTTCTTC.

This clonotype has a handful of counts. The chain couples TRBV4-1 to TRBJ1-5; a possible D gene is TRBD1 (5 bases). The CDR3 contains 17 residues. The V end was cut by 3 bases, the J end by 3 bases, with 18 bases between. CDR1 is MGHRA, CDR2 YSYEKL, per germline. CDR3 in DNA: TGCGCCAGCAGCCAGGGGGAAGGGGCGCAACACAATCAGCCCCAGCATTTT. As protein: CASSQGEGAQHNQPQHF.

The gene calls are TRBV4-1 and TRBJ2-1, with D perhaps TRBD1 (6 bases). CDR3 length equals 16 residues. CDR1 and CDR2 (germline): MGHRA, YSYEKL. V was clipped by 4 bases and J by 8 bases, with 21 bases between them. The CDR3 DNA follows: TGCGCCAGCAGCCCAATTTCGGGGACACGTAGGGATGAGCAGTTCTTC. It encodes CASSPISGTRRDEQFF.

This clonotype was seen a handful of times. The chain links TRBV7-2 to TRBJ2-1; 13 nucleotides agree with TRBD2. Germline assignment: CDR1 SGHTA and CDR2 FQGNSA. This CDR3 spans 16 amino acids. V trimming: 5 bases; J trimming: 11 bases; junction bases outside the gene matches: 12. CDR3 amino acids: CASSPTPRTSGGQQFF. CDR3 in DNA: TGTGCCAGCAGCCCCACCCCTCGGACTAGCGGGGGCCAGCAGTTCTTC.

As concerns this clonotype: A much larger clonotype is one base distant, so this may be a read error. The CDR3 spells CSVVGGLAGRDEQYF. The CDR3 nucleotides are TGCAGCGTGGTGGGAGGACTAGCGGGTCGCGACGAGCAGTACTTC. The chain couples TRBV29-1 to TRBJ2-7; 11 bases align to TRBD2. CDR1 is SQVTM, CDR2 ANQGSEA, per germline. V lost 6 bases to trimming and J lost 5 bases; unmatched junction nucleotides: 12. The CDR3 length is 15 residues.

In this sample, this clonotype turned up once. The chain uses TRBV10-2 and TRBJ2-3; 9 bases align to TRBD2. This CDR3 has 18 amino acids. Looked up from germline, CDR1 is WSHSY and CDR2 is SAAADI. After removal of 8 bases from V and 2 bases from J, the junction contained 17 bases not matched to a gene. The CDR3, as DNA: TGCGCCAGCCAAGATAGTGGGGAGGCGGGGGGGCCCACAGATACGCAGTATTTT. Residues: CASQDSGEAGGPTDTQYF.

The chain joins TRBV15 to TRBJ2-1, with a weak D call TRBD1 (7 bases). Germline CDR1 and CDR2: LNHNV and YYDKDF (reference sequence). Trimming left V 8 bases short and J 6 bases short, with 29 bases between. The CDR3 consists of 18 residues. The CDR3 region is CATLGQASPDISGNEQFF. For the CDR3, the DNA is TGTGCCACCCTAGGACAGGCCTCGCCCGACATTAGCGGCAATGAGCAGTTCTTC. Supplemented by reference TRBV15 and TRBJ2-1, the full variable domain reads DAMVIQNPRYQVTQFGKPVTLSCSQTLNHNVMYWYQQKSSQAPKLLFHYYDKDFNNEADTPDNFQSRRPNTSFCFLDIRSPGLGDTAMYLCATLGQASPDISGNEQFFGPGTRLTVL.

Here the CDR3 DNA reads TGCGCCAGTGGACAGGGGGGAGTGGGCAATCAGCCCCAGCATTTT. It encodes CASGQGGVGNQPQHF. The chain combines TRBV4-1 with TRBJ1-5; TRBD1 matches at 10 bases. CDR1 and CDR2 from the germline V gene are MGHRA and YSYEKL. V shed 9 bases and J 2 bases; nucleotides not matched to a gene: 7. The CDR3 consists of 15 residues.

This clonotype was counted many times. This sequence joins TRBV15 and TRBJ2-7; 10 bases agree with TRBD2. The V gene end was trimmed by 3 bases and the J gene end by 1 base; junction bases not matched to a gene: 3. CDR1 is LNHNV and CDR2 is YYDKDF in the germline V gene (reference sequence). The length of the CDR3 is 15 residues. The DNA for the CDR3 is TGTGCCACCAGCAGCATTAGCGGGAGGTCCTACGAGCAGTACTTC. Translation: CATSSISGRSYEQYF.

This clonotype was detected a few times. The chain couples TRBV5-1 to TRBJ2-5; D possibly corresponds to TRBD1 (6 bases). The CDR3 has 15 amino acids. V was shortened by 1 base and J by 5 bases, with 15 bases between the two germline ends. CDR1 SGHRS and CDR2 YFSETQ come from the germline V gene. The DNA of the CDR3 is TGCGCCAGCAGCTTGTCGGTGGGGGCTGGGGAGACCCAGTACTTC. Translated, it gives CASSLSVGAGETQYF.

Comment on this clonotype: This clone may be a read error of a much larger clone one base away. V and J are TRBV3-1 and TRBJ2-7, with TRBD2 matching over 7 bases. Germline CDR1 is LGHDT and CDR2 is YNNKEL (reference sequence). This CDR3 has 15 amino acids. V shed 3 bases, J shed 1 base, and the junction held 6 bases outside the gene matches. CDR3 bases: TGTGCCAGCAGCCAGGATATTAGCGGGTCCTACGAGCAGTACTTC. This codes for CASSQDISGSYEQYF.

This clonotype was observed at least ten times. The chain couples TRBV20-1 to TRBJ2-1; 9 bases fit TRBD2. The V and J ends lost 3 bases and 7 bases, in that order; junction bases with no gene match: 10. This CDR3 spans 15 amino acids. CDR1 is DFQATT and CDR2 is SNEGSKA in the germline V gene (reference sequence). CDR3 residues: CSASRPGLARNEQFF. The DNA of the CDR3 is TGCAGTGCTAGCCGGCCGGGACTAGCCAGGAATGAGCAGTTCTTC.

The V gene is TRBV20-1, the J gene TRBJ1-2, with D possibly matching TRBD1 (6 bases). Germline V CDR1 and CDR2: DFQATT, SNEGSKA (reference sequence). The CDR3 is made up of 14 amino acids. V was pared by 2 bases and J by 1 base, with 11 bases between. CDR3: CSARLDSINYGYTF. The CDR3 DNA reads TGCAGTGCTAGATTGGACAGTATTAACTATGGCTACACCTTC.